What follows are 15 T cell receptor beta chains derived from one specimen sequenced in a study of early T cells in non-severe SARS-CoV-2 infection. TCRdb passed the 5' RACE reads through MiXCR, listing each CDR3 protein once. The top ten hold around 2.5% of the sample, which has more than 50,000 distinct CDR3 sequences, roughly 12% seen once. Sequenced material: whole blood, taken at baseline. The receptors shown here come from an adult who was a healthcare worker with PCR-confirmed SARS-CoV-2 infection or an uninfected control (not recorded which).

The chain uses TRBV20-1 and TRBJ1-6; TRBD1 is a possible D gene (6 bases). The germline V and J ends were trimmed by 3 bases and 0 bases, with 12 bases remaining between them. Per germline, CDR1 DFQATT and CDR2 SNEGSKA (reference sequence). The CDR3 totals 16 residues. In DNA form, the CDR3 reads TGCAGTGCTAGGCCGGGACACGGCTCCTATAATTCACCCCTCCACTTT. As protein: CSARPGHGSYNSPLHF.

This clonotype was counted ten times or more. This sequence joins TRBV7-2 and TRBJ1-5; D gene uncertain. Germline CDR1 is SGHTA and CDR2 is FQGNSA. Trimming removed 0 bases from V and 5 bases from J, with 8 bases in between. The CDR3 runs to 14 residues. CDR3 amino acids: CASSLASPDQPQHF. The CDR3 region has the DNA TGTGCCAGCAGCTTAGCGTCACCCGATCAGCCCCAGCATTTT.

The chain joins TRBV4-3 to TRBJ2-1; TRBD2 might be the D (5 bases). Trimming removed 3 bases from V and 0 bases from J, with 6 bases in between. Per the germline V gene, CDR1 is LGHNA and CDR2 is YSLEER. The CDR3 extends over 14 amino acids. CDR3 DNA: TGCGCCAGCAGCCAGACTATCTCCTACAATGAGCAGTTCTTC. It codes for CASSQTISYNEQFF.

V is TRBV6-2 or TRBV6-3 and J is TRBJ1-2; D is unresolved. Germline loops: CDR1 MNHEY, CDR2 SVGEGT. Trimming left V 4 bases short and J 3 bases short, with 6 bases between. The CDR3 is made up of 12 amino acids. The CDR3 sequence is CASSSRHYGYTF. In DNA, the CDR3 is TGTGCCAGCAGTTCGAGGCACTATGGCTACACCTTC.

A few counts support this clonotype. This chain joins TRBV6-5 and TRBJ2-1; TRBD2 matches 8 bases. Germline CDR1 is MNHEY and CDR2 is SVGAGI. The CDR3 covers 17 residues. The J segment lost 8 bases and the V segment lost 2 bases, leaving 14 bases of the junction unmatched. The CDR3 bases are TGTGCCAGCAGTTACGGTCTTCGGCGGACTAGCTCACATGAGCAGTTCTTC. It translates to CASSYGLRRTSSHEQFF.

This clonotype was observed a single time. J is TRBJ2-4 and V is TRBV12-3 or TRBV12-4, with D tentatively TRBD1 (6 bases). The CDR3 is 15 residues long. The V and J ends lost 7 bases and 3 bases respectively, with 16 bases between them. CDR3 sequence (DNA): TGTGCCAGCACCCCTCAGGGGACACACAAAAACATTCAGTACTTC. Translation: CASTPQGTHKNIQYF.

The chain employs TRBV4-2 and TRBJ2-3, with 12 bases matching TRBD1. The germline V gene has CDR1 LGHNA and CDR2 YNFKEQ. The length of the CDR3 is 17 residues. V lost 3 bases to trimming and J lost 6 bases; unmatched junction nucleotides: 10. The CDR3 DNA sequence: TGTGCCAGCAGCCAGACCGCCGGGACAGGGGGCAGGGATACGCAGTATTTT. Translating it yields CASSQTAGTGGRDTQYF.

This clonotype was recorded only once. The V and J genes are TRBV6-2 or TRBV6-3 and TRBJ2-2; TRBD1 might be the D (5 bases). CDR3 size: 12 residues. The V end was cut by 4 bases, the J end by 16 bases, with 16 bases between. Per the germline V gene, CDR1 is MNHEY and CDR2 is SVGEGT. Here the CDR3 reads CASSFAFDRQFF. DNA for the CDR3: TGTGCCAGCAGTTTCGCGTTCGACAGACAGTTTTTT.

This clonotype was seen repeatedly, ten times or more. J is TRBJ1-1 and V is TRBV12-3 or TRBV12-4; D unresolved. V was clipped by 3 bases and J by 1 base, with 9 bases between them. This CDR3 has 14 residues. CDR3 sequence reads: CASSFRQTNTEAFF. As DNA, the CDR3 is TGTGCCAGCAGTTTTCGGCAGACGAACACTGAAGCTTTCTTT.

This clonotype was observed a few times. The V call is TRBV9, the J call TRBJ1-3; D remains unclear. The V end lost 3 bases, the J end lost 4 bases, and 14 bases lay between the germline ends. Germline CDR1 and CDR2: SGDLS and YYNGEE. The CDR3 has 15 amino acids. This chain's CDR3 is CASSGGRSLGNTIYF. DNA of the CDR3: TGTGCCAGCAGCGGCGGACGATCTCTAGGAAACACCATATATTTT.

This chain links TRBV7-3 with TRBJ2-3; TRBD1 might be the D (6 bases). Trimming left V 5 bases short and J 2 bases short, with 14 bases between. Per the germline V gene, CDR1 is SGHTA and CDR2 is FQGTGA. The CDR3 runs 15 residues. The CDR3 region has the DNA TGTGCCAGCAGCACAGGGCAGCATCTCACAGATACGCAGTATTTT. Translation gives CASSTGQHLTDTQYF.

The rearrangement links TRBV28 to TRBJ1-3; D might be TRBD1 (5 bases). Trimming took 2 bases from V and 0 from J, leaving 11 bases between them. This CDR3 region has 16 residues. From germline, CDR1 is MDHEN and CDR2 SYDVKM. The CDR3 sequence: CASSLGGATSGNTIYF. The CDR3 region has the DNA TGTGCCAGCAGTTTAGGAGGGGCGACCTCTGGAAACACCATATATTTT.

This chain links TRBV6-2 or TRBV6-3 with TRBJ1-1, with 9 nucleotides matching TRBD1. This CDR3 is built from 14 residues. Germline trimming cut 5 bases from V and 8 bases from J; bases unmatched to any gene: 9. The germline V gene has CDR1 MNHEY and CDR2 SVGEGT. CDR3 amino acids: CASSLLGQGSEAFF. In DNA form, the CDR3 reads TGTGCCAGCAGTCTCCTTGGACAGGGGAGCGAAGCTTTCTTT.

Only a few counts were recorded for this clonotype. The V gene is TRBV3-1, the J gene TRBJ2-6; possibly TRBD1 for D (5 bases). The CDR3 loop spans 19 amino acids. Trimming left V 1 base short and J 0 bases short, with 16 bases between. Germline lookup yields CDR1 LGHDT and CDR2 YNNKEL (reference sequence). CDR3 in amino acids: CASSQAPRAVFSGANVLTF. The CDR3 coding sequence is TGTGCCAGCAGCCAAGCTCCCAGGGCCGTATTCTCTGGGGCCAACGTCCTGACTTTC. Looking up the rest from reference TRBV3-1 and TRBJ2-6 gives the full variable domain: DTAVSQTPKYLVTQMGNDKSIKCEQNLGHDTMYWYKQDSKKFLKIMFSYNNKELIINETVPNRFSPKSPDKAHLNLHINSLELGDSAVYFCASSQAPRAVFSGANVLTFGAGSRLTVL.

This clonotype was seen a handful of times. The rearrangement links TRBV12-3 or TRBV12-4 to TRBJ2-1, with TRBD2 matching over 9 bases. The CDR3 runs to 16 residues. Trimming cost V 5 bases and J 2 bases; bases outside gene matches: 7. DNA for the CDR3: TGTGCCAGCAGTCCTCGGACTAGCGCTACCTACAATGAGCAGTTCTTC. Protein product: CASSPRTSATYNEQFF.